This T cell receptor (beta chain) appears in the sequencing data of a study of identical twins. TCRdb reanalysed the 5' RACE reads using MiXCR and keeps one entry per CDR3 protein. The data contain approximately 490,000 distinct CDR3 sequences, approximately 20% of them seen just once; the ten biggest clones take up more than 0.4%. Trimming removed 1 base at V and 2 bases at J, with 9 bases between. The CDR3 is 15 residues long. This clonotype was recorded at least ten times. Its specificity is unknown. Findings and caveats of the study: Cross-sectional statistical analysis was relied on for the conclusions, without the same donors being followed.

These same data were also listed under a study on yellow fever vaccine responses in identical twins.

The sample was CD4+ T cells sorted from blood. The chain is built from TRBV12-3 or TRBV12-4 and TRBJ2-1; D is perhaps TRBD1 (5 bases). The receptor comes from a young woman in good health. DNA for the CDR3: TGTGCCAGCAGTTTAGACAGGCCAACCTACAATGAGCAGTTCTTC. Translation: CASSLDRPTYNEQFF.